A selection of T cell receptor beta chains follows, all from one sample in a study of identical twins. TCRdb reprocessed the 5' RACE reads via MiXCR and lists one record per CDR3 protein. The sample consists of more than 1.5 million distinct CDR3 sequences, about 31% of them appearing once. Material: cord blood. Receptors originate from a newborn girl in good health. Both conserved end residues are part of each CDR3. A D gene is named only where the DNA matches it firmly. Rows may omit the clone size; those that give it use once, few, many or a size class.

D	V	size	J	DNA	CDR3
.	TRBV20-1	.	TRBJ1-3	TGCAGTGCTCCCTTCGACGGGCAAGGAAACACCATATATTTT	CSAPFDGQGNTIYF
TRBD2	TRBV20-1	.	TRBJ2-1	TGCAGTGCTAGAAAGCGGGGGTTCTCCTACAATGAGCAGTTCTTC	CSARKRGFSYNEQFF
.	TRBV28	few	TRBJ2-1	TGTGCCAGCCTAACTGGGCAGGGAGGTTCCTACAATGAGCAGTTCTTC	CASLTGQGGSYNEQFF
.	TRBV7-9	.	TRBJ1-2	TGTGCCAGCAGCCCATGGACAGAGGCAGACTATGGCTACACCTTC	CASSPWTEADYGYTF
.	TRBV3-1	few	TRBJ1-2	TGTGCCAGCAGCCAAGATCTCCTTCATGGCTACACCTTC	CASSQDLLHGYTF
TRBD2	TRBV2	few	TRBJ2-7	TGTGCCAGCAGTGAGACTAGCGGGGTCCTCTACGAGCAGTACTTC	CASSETSGVLYEQYF
.	TRBV11-2	.	TRBJ2-5	TGTGCCAGCAGCCCCCGAGCCCGTCAAGAGACCCAGTACTTC	CASSPRARQETQYF
.	TRBV10-3	.	TRBJ1-2	TGTGCCATCAGTGAGTCGACCAGCCCGAGACAGGGCTACACCTTC	CAISESTSPRQGYTF
TRBD1	TRBV5-1	.	TRBJ1-1	TGCGCCAGCAGCTTAGGGTATGGTGGGACAGGGAACACTGAGGCTTTCTTT	CASSLGYGGTGNTEAFF
.	TRBV29-1	few	TRBJ2-7	TGCAGCGTCCCCCTCCCTGCAAGCTGGAGTTACGAGCAGTACTTC	CSVPLPASWSYEQYF
.	TRBV4-2	many	TRBJ2-1	TGTGCCAGCAGCCGAGGTCTGGATGAGCAGTTCTTC	CASSRGLDEQFF
TRBD2	TRBV7-2	few	TRBJ2-4	TGTGCCAGCAGCAAGAGTAGGGAGGGTAAAAACATTCAGTACTTC	CASSKSREGKNIQYF
.	TRBV7-2	.	TRBJ1-1	TGTGCCAGCACCATTATGGAGACAGTAAACACTGAAGCTTTCTTT	CASTIMETVNTEAFF
TRBD1	TRBV12-3/TRBV12-4	.	TRBJ2-3	TGTGCCAGCAGTTGGGACAGGATCACAGATACGGAGTATTTT	CASSWDRITDTEYF
TRBD2	TRBV9	.	TRBJ2-1	TGTGCCAGCAGCGTAGGGACTAGCGGGAGTGAGCAGTTCTTC	CASSVGTSGSEQFF
TRBD1	TRBV7-2	once	TRBJ2-1	TGTGCCAGCAGCTGGGACAGCTTCTACGAGCAGTTCTTC	CASSWDSFYEQFF
TRBD1	TRBV10-3	.	TRBJ2-7	TGTGCCATCAGTGACTCCGGTGACAGGGCCTACGAGCAGTACTTC	CAISDSGDRAYEQYF
.	TRBV5-1	many	TRBJ2-5	TGCGCCAGCAGAATAGAGACCCAGTACTTC	CASRIETQYF
.	TRBV29-1	.	TRBJ2-7	TGCAGCGTTGAGGTGCAGGGCTCCTACGAGCAGTACTTC	CSVEVQGSYEQYF
.	TRBV2	.	TRBJ2-4	TGTGCCAGCACCCCGACAGTACTAGCCAAAAACATTCAGTACTTC	CASTPTVLAKNIQYF
.	TRBV20-1	.	TRBJ2-5	TGCAGTGCTACCCGAAAAAATGAGCAGTACTTC	CSATRKNEQYF
.	TRBV28	few	TRBJ2-1	TGTGCCAGCAGTTCACATAACATACCCAATGAGCAGTTCTTC	CASSSHNIPNEQFF
.	TRBV25-1	.	TRBJ2-7	TGTGCCAGCAGTGAAACTAGCCCCTCCTACGAGCAGTACTTC	CASSETSPSYEQYF
.	TRBV3-1	once	TRBJ1-2	TGTGCCAGCAGCCAAGGGAAGGGGAGGGACACCTTC	CASSQGKGRDTF
.	TRBV20-1	.	TRBJ1-5	TGCAGTGCCAATATCAGGGTTCGTCAGCCCCAGCATTTT	CSANIRVRQPQHF
.	TRBV5-6	.	TRBJ2-5	TGTGCCAGCAGCTTCTATTCTTTAGGGGAAGAGACCCAGTACTTC	CASSFYSLGEETQYF
TRBD1	TRBV10-3	.	TRBJ2-7	TGTGCCATCAGTCTCCCCATGGACAGGGGTTCCTACAATGAGCAGTACTTC	CAISLPMDRGSYNEQYF
.	TRBV5-1	.	TRBJ2-1	TGCGCCAGCAGCTTGGCTCACTCTGGGCAGTTCTTC	CASSLAHSGQFF
.	TRBV28	.	TRBJ2-7	TGTGCCAGCAGGAGGAGGGCCTACAATGAGCAGTACTTC	CASRRRAYNEQYF
TRBD1	TRBV25-1	.	TRBJ1-6	TGTGCCAGCAGTGAGGGTGGACAGGCGCTCCACTTT	CASSEGGQALHF
TRBD1	TRBV4-2	.	TRBJ1-1	TGTGCCAGCAGCCAAGTGAGGACAGGGGGCTCTGAAGCTTTCTTT	CASSQVRTGGSEAFF
TRBD1	TRBV20-1	.	TRBJ1-5	TGCAGTGCCAACAGGGGGGCCCTTTATAGCAATCAGCCCCAGCATTTT	CSANRGALYSNQPQHF
.	TRBV3-1	.	TRBJ1-5	TGTGCCAGCAGCCAAGCAGGTGGGGTGAGCAATCAGCCCCAGCATTTT	CASSQAGGVSNQPQHF
.	TRBV20-1	few	TRBJ1-5	TGCAGTGCCGTGAGATCGGGATCGAATCAGCCCCAGCATTTT	CSAVRSGSNQPQHF
TRBD1	TRBV20-1	few	TRBJ2-7	TGCAGTTCATCGGGACAGTCCTCCTACGAGCAGTACTTC	CSSSGQSSYEQYF
.	TRBV2	few	TRBJ1-5	TGTGCCAGCATGTCGATACAGGGCAATCAGCCCCAGCATTTT	CASMSIQGNQPQHF
TRBD1	TRBV28	few	TRBJ1-6	TGTGCCAGCAGTTTCAGGGGGGGAGGGTCACCCCTCCACTTT	CASSFRGGGSPLHF
.	TRBV3-1	few	TRBJ2-3	TGTGCCAGCAGCCAAGGTCCGGGACGAATCCCTAGCACAGATACGCAGTATTTT	CASSQGPGRIPSTDTQYF
.	TRBV10-3	few	TRBJ1-1	TGTGCCATCAGTGAGCATAGGGTTATGAACACTGAAGCTTTCTTT	CAISEHRVMNTEAFF
TRBD1	TRBV29-1	.	TRBJ1-6	TGCAGCGACCGACAGGGGGGGGGTTCACCCCTCCACTTT	CSDRQGGGSPLHF
TRBD2	TRBV13	many	TRBJ2-7	TGTGCCAGCAGACTAGCGGGGGCCTCCTACGAGCAGTACTTC	CASRLAGASYEQYF